The next 32 T cell receptor beta chains were all read from a single sample in a study of cytomegalovirus exposure and HLA in healthy donors. Produced via immunoSEQ multiplex PCR; TCRdb's table is partial and in-frame only. Of some 120,000 clones in the sample, approximately 90% were seen once. Sequenced input: PBMCs. The receptors were gathered from a young woman in good health and CMV-seronegative.

The chain links TRBV10-1 to TRBJ2-3; a possible D gene is TRBD2 (5 bases). V was cut by 0 bases and J by 6 bases, with 16 bases left in between. The CDR3 covers 16 residues. Germline-derived CDR1 and CDR2 are WNHNN and SYGVQD (reference sequence). The CDR3 sequence is CASSESTIGPSDTQYF. Written as DNA, the CDR3 is TGCGCCAGCAGTGAGTCGACTATCGGGCCATCGGATACGCAGTATTTT.

V is TRBV10-2 and J is TRBJ1-2, with TRBD1 matching over 10 bases. Germline V lookup: CDR1 WSHSY, CDR2 SAAADI. The CDR3 runs 14 residues. Unmatched junction bases numbered 6, after V lost 7 bases and J lost 4 bases. CDR3 loop: CASISTGGSYGYTF. CDR3 DNA: TGCGCCAGCATCTCGACAGGGGGCAGCTATGGCTACACCTTC.

A word on this clone: At the DNA level, this CDR3 is encoded by other sequences in the same sample as well. The chain is built from TRBV29-1 and TRBJ2-7, with 13 bases matching TRBD2. With 7 bases clipped from V and 4 bases from J, the junction kept 4 bases outside the gene matches. From germline, CDR1 is SQVTM and CDR2 ANQGSEA. CDR3 length: 13 residues. In DNA form, the CDR3 reads TGCAGCGCCCGGACTAGCGGGAGTTACGAGCAGTACTTC. Its translation is CSARTSGSYEQYF.

This chain uses TRBV6-5 with TRBJ2-3; 8 bases fit TRBD1. Germline CDR1 MNHEY, CDR2 SVGAGI. The CDR3 consists of 16 residues. V lost 4 bases to trimming and J lost 0 bases; unmatched junction nucleotides: 6. The CDR3 sequence: CASSLSQGASTDTQYF. The CDR3 nucleotides read TGTGCCAGCAGTTTATCCCAGGGGGCCAGCACAGATACGCAGTATTTT.

The chain employs TRBV5-4 and TRBJ1-1, with D possibly being TRBD1 (6 bases). Germline CDR1 SGHNT, CDR2 YYREEE (reference sequence). The CDR3 consists of 14 residues. V gave up 2 bases and J gave up 6 bases, with 14 bases separating them. The chain's CDR3 is CASSFNRAFAEAFF. DNA for the CDR3: TGTGCCAGCAGCTTCAACAGGGCTTTTGCTGAAGCTTTCTTT.

DNA for the CDR3: TGTGCCAGCAGTATGGGACAGGGGTTCCAAGAGACCCAGTACTTC. Protein: CASSMGQGFQETQYF. This sequence joins TRBV6-1 and TRBJ2-5; 10 nucleotides agree with TRBD1. V gave up 5 bases and J gave up 1 base; unmatched junction bases: 4. The CDR3 spans 15 residues. Germline CDR1 reads MNHNS; CDR2 reads SASEGT.

The genes are TRBV2 and TRBJ2-6; D possibly corresponds to TRBD1 (5 bases). The CDR3 loop spans 17 amino acids. Germline V gene data show CDR1 as SNHLY and CDR2 as FYNNEI. The germline V and J ends were trimmed by 8 bases and 0 bases, with 17 bases remaining between them. CDR3 sequence reads: CASAVGQGLSGANVLTF. CDR3 nucleotide sequence: TGTGCCAGCGCGGTGGGGCAGGGCCTCTCTGGGGCCAACGTCCTGACTTTC.

The genes are TRBV4-2 and TRBJ2-1; 8 positions agree with TRBD2. The germline CDR1 and CDR2 sequences are LGHNA and YNFKEQ. Germline trimming cut 4 bases from V and 6 bases from J; bases unmatched to any gene: 14. The CDR3 totals 17 residues. This CDR3 reads CASSLSRAGVLRNEQFF. CDR3 nucleotide sequence: TGTGCCAGCAGCCTTTCCCGAGCGGGAGTCTTGCGCAATGAGCAGTTCTTC.

The chain employs TRBV5-1 and TRBJ1-2; D may be TRBD1 (5 bases). The germline gives CDR1 SGHRS, CDR2 YFSETQ. The CDR3 covers 15 residues. Trimming left V 0 bases short and J 2 bases short, with 11 bases between. CDR3 loop: CASSLEGLGNYGYTF. The CDR3 DNA sequence: TGCGCCAGCAGCTTGGAGGGGTTGGGGAACTATGGCTACACCTTC.

This clone was observed a handful of times. This sequence joins TRBV28 and TRBJ2-7, with 8 nucleotides matching TRBD1. Per the germline V gene, CDR1 is MDHEN and CDR2 is SYDVKM. This CDR3 has 13 amino acids. J lost 5 bases, V lost 8 bases, and 8 bases had no gene match. CDR3 DNA sequence: TGTGCCAGCGGACGGACAGGGCCGGACGAGCAGTACTTC. This codes for CASGRTGPDEQYF.

This clone appeared a few times. The J gene is TRBJ2-1, the V gene TRBV28; no definite D call. Trimming removed 6 bases from V and 9 bases from J, with 12 bases in between. The CDR3 consists of 12 residues. The germline gives CDR1 MDHEN, CDR2 SYDVKM. CDR3 loop: CASRTRRSEQFF. In DNA, the CDR3 is TGTGCCAGCAGAACCCGTAGAAGTGAGCAGTTCTTC.

The rearrangement links TRBV30 to TRBJ1-3; 9 positions agree with TRBD1. V shed 3 bases and J 0 bases; nucleotides not matched to a gene: 6. Germline CDR1 and CDR2: GTSNPN and SVGIG (reference sequence). This CDR3 spans 16 amino acids. Here the CDR3 reads CAWRATGGHSGNTIYF. The CDR3 DNA follows: TGTGCCTGGAGAGCCACAGGGGGCCACTCTGGAAACACCATATATTTT.

This chain connects TRBV19 to TRBJ1-3; D is ambiguous. Germline CDR1 reads LNHDA; CDR2 reads SQIVND (reference sequence). Trimming removed 8 bases from V and 3 bases from J, with 17 bases in between. The CDR3 extends over 15 amino acids. CDR3 sequence (DNA): TGTGCCAGTCGCGGTTACGGAGGGCTTGGAAACACCATATATTTT. Amino acids: CASRGYGGLGNTIYF.

The chain couples TRBV19 to TRBJ2-3; possibly TRBD2 for D (5 bases). The CDR3 totals 15 residues. The germline V and J ends were trimmed by 2 bases and 5 bases, with 14 bases remaining between them. CDR1 and CDR2 from the germline V gene are LNHDA and SQIVND (reference sequence). The CDR3 DNA reads TGTGCCAGTAGTATATTGGGGAGAGGTGGAGATACGCAGTATTTT. Translating gives CASSILGRGGDTQYF.

The chain links TRBV5-4 to TRBJ2-5; TRBD2 aligns across 10 bases. Unmatched junction bases numbered 8, after V lost 4 bases and J lost 2 bases. Germline V lookup: CDR1 SGHNT, CDR2 YYREEE (reference sequence). This CDR3 spans 16 amino acids. The CDR3 region has the DNA TGTGCCAGCAGCCCCATAGCGGGGGGAATTCAAGAGACCCAGTACTTC. Its protein is CASSPIAGGIQETQYF.

The CDR3 loop reads CASSPTTTNEQFF. The CDR3 coding sequence is TGTGCCAGCAGCCCGACTACGACCAATGAGCAGTTCTTC. The chain couples TRBV5-8 to TRBJ2-1; a possible D gene is TRBD2 (5 bases). Germline V CDR1 and CDR2: SGHTS, YDEGEE. Trimming removed 4 bases at V and 6 bases at J, with 11 bases between. The CDR3 extends over 13 amino acids.

The V gene is TRBV18, the J gene TRBJ2-5; TRBD1 matches at 10 bases. Trimming cost V 4 bases and J 5 bases; bases outside gene matches: 7. This CDR3 comprises 15 residues. CDR1 is KGHSH and CDR2 is LQKENI in the germline V gene. DNA for the CDR3: TGTGCCAGCTCACTGCGACAGGGGGCTTGGGAGACCCAGTACTTC. Its protein is CASSLRQGAWETQYF.

The J gene is TRBJ2-7, the V gene TRBV19; 10 bases are a match to TRBD2. The CDR3 extends over 18 amino acids. V lost 7 bases, J lost 7 bases, and 22 bases stayed unmatched. Germline V gene sequence: CDR1 LNHDA, CDR2 SQIVND (reference sequence). In DNA, the CDR3 is TGTGCCAGTACCCCGGGGGCCCGACCGGGACTAGCGACAGGGGAGCAGTACTTC. It specifies CASTPGARPGLATGEQYF.

This rearrangement joins TRBV7-8 to TRBJ2-7, with a possible D match to TRBD2 (6 bases). The CDR3 spans 15 residues. Trimming pared 1 base from V and 1 base from J, leaving 11 bases between. Germline V lookup: CDR1 SGHVS, CDR2 FQNEAQ. DNA for the CDR3: TGTGCCAGCAGCTTAGGGGCGGGACCTTCCTACGAGCAGTACTTC. Amino acids: CASSLGAGPSYEQYF.

J is TRBJ2-2 and V is TRBV5-6; no clear D gene. Trimming removed 1 base from V and 7 bases from J, with 11 bases in between. This CDR3 comprises 14 residues. Germline V gene sequence: CDR1 SGHDT, CDR2 YYEEEE. The CDR3 region is CASSLSSISGELFF. Written as DNA, the CDR3 is TGTGCCAGCAGCTTGTCTTCTATTAGCGGGGAGCTGTTTTTT.

As regards this clone: Other DNA variants within this sample encode the same CDR3. Here the CDR3 reads CASSVGGEETQYF. The CDR3 DNA reads TGTGCCAGCAGCGTAGGGGGAGAGGAGACCCAGTACTTC. The rearrangement uses TRBV9 and TRBJ2-5; maybe TRBD2 (5 bases). Trimming left V 0 bases short and J 5 bases short, with 8 bases between. The CDR3 is 13 amino acids. CDR1 is SGDLS, CDR2 YYNGEE, per germline.

This sequence joins TRBV27 and TRBJ2-7; 7 bases fit TRBD1. In germline, CDR1 is MNHEY, CDR2 SMNVEV (reference sequence). CDR3 length equals 14 residues. J gave up 0 bases and V 6 bases, and 5 bases lay outside the gene matches. CDR3 region: CASRTGLGSYEQYF. The CDR3, as DNA: TGTGCCAGCAGGACAGGGTTAGGCTCCTACGAGCAGTACTTC.

The rearrangement links TRBV2 to TRBJ2-1, with a weak D call TRBD2 (5 bases). This CDR3 contains 15 residues. Deletions cut 6 bases from V and 6 bases from J, with 18 bases between. Germline assignment: CDR1 SNHLY and CDR2 FYNNEI. The CDR3 sequence is CASSMQDWKVNEQFF. The CDR3 DNA reads TGTGCCAGCAGCATGCAGGACTGGAAAGTCAATGAGCAGTTCTTC. The full variable domain, with the rest looked up from reference TRBV2 and TRBJ2-1, is EPEVTQTPSHQVTQMGQEVILRCVPISNHLYFYWYRQILGQKVEFLVSFYNNEISEKSEIFDDQFSVERPDGSNFTLKIRSTKLEDSAMYFCASSMQDWKVNEQFFGPGTRLTVL.

This clone was recorded once. V gene TRBV6-5 combines with J gene TRBJ1-1; no firm D call. Trimming shortened V by 2 bases and J by 1 base, and 11 bases separated the two germline ends. The CDR3 totals 15 residues. CDR1 is MNHEY and CDR2 is SVGAGI in the germline V gene. The CDR3 DNA sequence: TGTGCCAGCAGTTACCGAGAGCCTGAGAACACTGAAGCTTTCTTT. Its protein product is CASSYREPENTEAFF.

The genes are TRBV11-3 and TRBJ2-1, with TRBD2 identical over 9 bases. The CDR3 sequence is 17 residues long. V lost 2 bases and J lost 9; bases outside the gene matches: 14. Germline assignment: CDR1 SGHNT and CDR2 YENEEA. CDR3 protein: CASSLWEIAGEVAEQFF. CDR3 DNA: TGTGCCAGCAGCTTATGGGAGATAGCGGGAGAGGTAGCTGAGCAGTTCTTC. The whole variable domain, filled in from reference TRBV11-3 and TRBJ2-1, reads EAGVVQSPRYKIIEKKQPVAFWCNPISGHNTLYWYLQNLGQGPELLIRYENEEAVDDSQLPKDRFSAERLKGVDSTLKIQPAELGDSAVYLCASSLWEIAGEVAEQFFGPGTRLTVL.

This rearrangement joins TRBV11-3 to TRBJ2-5, with TRBD2 matching over 9 bases. Germline CDR1 reads SGHNT; CDR2 reads YENEEA. CDR3 length: 17 residues. Trimming took 1 base from V and 0 from J; bases not matched to a gene: 6. CDR3 nucleotide sequence: TGTGCCAGCAGCTTAGTTTGGGCTAGCGGGAACCAAGAGACCCAGTACTTC. Its protein product is CASSLVWASGNQETQYF.

The gene calls are TRBV6-5 and TRBJ2-6, with D tentatively TRBD2 (6 bases). The CDR3 consists of 15 residues. V was cut by 2 bases and J by 4 bases, with 9 bases left in between. Germline V CDR1 and CDR2: MNHEY, SVGAGI. In nucleotides, the CDR3 is TGTGCCAGCAGTTACAGGGAGGCCGGGGCCAACGTCCTGACTTTC. It codes for CASSYREAGANVLTF.

This chain uses TRBV2 with TRBJ1-6; D gene ambiguous. Germline CDR1 and CDR2: SNHLY and FYNNEI. The V and J ends lost 5 bases and 3 bases respectively, with 17 bases between them. This CDR3 is 17 amino acids long. Written as DNA, the CDR3 is TGTGCCAGCAGTCTTGAATCGGGGTACCTCTATAATTCACCCCTCCACTTT. Its translation is CASSLESGYLYNSPLHF. The full variable domain, its missing parts supplied by reference TRBV2 and TRBJ1-6, is EPEVTQTPSHQVTQMGQEVILRCVPISNHLYFYWYRQILGQKVEFLVSFYNNEISEKSEIFDDQFSVERPDGSNFTLKIRSTKLEDSAMYFCASSLESGYLYNSPLHFGNGTRLTVT.

The rearrangement joins TRBV10-2 to TRBJ2-2; the D gene is possibly TRBD1 (6 bases). Germline CDR1 WSHSY, CDR2 SAAADI. The CDR3 contains 14 residues. Trimming took off 6 bases at V and 5 bases at J, with 13 bases between the two ends. CDR3 in amino acids: CASRTGALTGELFF. The CDR3 DNA follows: TGCGCCAGCAGGACAGGAGCCCTTACCGGGGAGCTGTTTTTT.

This clone has only one observation. The chain carries TRBV6-6 and TRBJ1-5; unclear D gene. The germline V and J ends were trimmed by 7 bases and 7 bases, with 14 bases remaining between them. The V gene's germline CDR1 is MNHNY and CDR2 SVGAGI (reference sequence). This CDR3 contains 13 residues. In DNA form, the CDR3 reads TGTGCCAGCAATTGGGAGAGCCGACAGCCCCAGCATTTT. Translating gives CASNWESRQPQHF.

V usage is TRBV28 and J usage is TRBJ2-5; the match to TRBD2 covers 16 bases. This CDR3 region has 15 residues. CDR1 and CDR2 from the germline V gene are MDHEN and SYDVKM. Germline trimming cut 8 bases from V and 3 bases from J; bases unmatched to any gene: 3. This CDR3 reads CASRGLAGGEETQYF. The DNA for the CDR3 is TGTGCCAGCCGGGGACTAGCGGGGGGGGAAGAGACCCAGTACTTC.

This chain uses TRBV5-1 with TRBJ2-6, with TRBD1 matching 12 bases. This CDR3 has 18 residues. CDR1 is SGHRS and CDR2 is YFSETQ in the germline V gene. The junction had 9 bases not matched to a gene; V was cut back by 4 bases and J by 4 bases. CDR3 bases: TGCGCCAGCAGCCCGACGGGACAGGGGGCGACCGGGGCCAACGTCCTGACTTTC. Amino acids: CASSPTGQGATGANVLTF.